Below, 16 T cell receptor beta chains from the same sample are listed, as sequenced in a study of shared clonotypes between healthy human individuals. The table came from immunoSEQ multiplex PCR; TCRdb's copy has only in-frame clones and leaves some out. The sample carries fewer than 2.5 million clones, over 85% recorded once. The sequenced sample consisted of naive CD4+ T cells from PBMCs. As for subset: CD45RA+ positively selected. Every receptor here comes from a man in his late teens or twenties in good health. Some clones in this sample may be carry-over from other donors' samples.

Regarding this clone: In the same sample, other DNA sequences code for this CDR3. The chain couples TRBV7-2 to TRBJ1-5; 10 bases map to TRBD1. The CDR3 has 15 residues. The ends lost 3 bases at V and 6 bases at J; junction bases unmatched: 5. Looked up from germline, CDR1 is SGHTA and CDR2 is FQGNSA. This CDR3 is CASSLRQGAGQPQHF. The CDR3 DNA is TGTGCCAGCAGCTTGAGACAGGGGGCCGGTCAGCCCCAGCATTTT.

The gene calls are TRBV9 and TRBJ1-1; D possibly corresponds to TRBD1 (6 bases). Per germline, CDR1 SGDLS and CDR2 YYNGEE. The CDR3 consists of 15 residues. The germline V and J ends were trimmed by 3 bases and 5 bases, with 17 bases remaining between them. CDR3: CASSAGHGGKTEAFF. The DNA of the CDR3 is TGTGCCAGCAGCGCAGGACATGGGGGCAAAACTGAAGCTTTCTTT.

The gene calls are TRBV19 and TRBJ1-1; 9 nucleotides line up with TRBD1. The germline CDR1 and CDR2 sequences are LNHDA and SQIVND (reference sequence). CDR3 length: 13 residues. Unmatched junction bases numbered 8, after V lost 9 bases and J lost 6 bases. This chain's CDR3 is CASGGTGRAEAFF. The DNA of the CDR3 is TGTGCCAGCGGGGGGACAGGGCGGGCTGAAGCTTTCTTT.

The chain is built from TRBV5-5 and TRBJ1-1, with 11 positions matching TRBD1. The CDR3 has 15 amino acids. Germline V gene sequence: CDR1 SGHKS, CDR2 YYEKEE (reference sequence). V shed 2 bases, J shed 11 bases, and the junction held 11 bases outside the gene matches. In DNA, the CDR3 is TGTGCCAGCAGCTTTTCCCCGGGACAGGGGGTCGCGGCTTTCTTT. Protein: CASSFSPGQGVAAFF.

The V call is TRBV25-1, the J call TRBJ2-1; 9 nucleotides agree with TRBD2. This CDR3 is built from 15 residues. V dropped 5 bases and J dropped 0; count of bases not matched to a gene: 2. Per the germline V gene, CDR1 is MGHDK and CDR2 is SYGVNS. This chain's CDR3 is CASSKAGGSYNEQFF. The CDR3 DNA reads TGTGCCAGCAGTAAAGCGGGAGGCTCCTACAATGAGCAGTTCTTC.

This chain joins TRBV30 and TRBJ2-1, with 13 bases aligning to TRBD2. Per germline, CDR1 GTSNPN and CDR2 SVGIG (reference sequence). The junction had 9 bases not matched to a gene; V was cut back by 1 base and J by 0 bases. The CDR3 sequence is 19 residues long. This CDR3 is CAWSGPGLAGQSSYNEQFF. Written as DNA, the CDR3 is TGTGCCTGGAGTGGACCGGGACTAGCGGGACAGAGCTCCTACAATGAGCAGTTCTTC.

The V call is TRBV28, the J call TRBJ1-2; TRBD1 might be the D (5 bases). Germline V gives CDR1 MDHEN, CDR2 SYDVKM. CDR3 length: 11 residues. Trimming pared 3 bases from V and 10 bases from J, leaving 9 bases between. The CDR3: CASSFRETYTF. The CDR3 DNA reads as TGTGCCAGCAGTTTCAGGGAGACCTACACCTTC.

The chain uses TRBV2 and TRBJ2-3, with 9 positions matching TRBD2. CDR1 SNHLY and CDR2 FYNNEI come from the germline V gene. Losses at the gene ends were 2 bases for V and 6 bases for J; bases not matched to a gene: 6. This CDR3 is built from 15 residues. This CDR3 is CASSELSGRRDTQYF. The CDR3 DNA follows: TGTGCCAGCAGTGAACTAAGCGGGAGGCGGGATACGCAGTATTTT.

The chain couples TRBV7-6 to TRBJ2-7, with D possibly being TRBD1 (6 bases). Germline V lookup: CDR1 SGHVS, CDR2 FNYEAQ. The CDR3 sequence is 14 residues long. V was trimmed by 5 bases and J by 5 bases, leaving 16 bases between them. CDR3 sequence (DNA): TGTGCCAGCAGCCCTCAGGGGATCCCCCACGAGCAGTACTTC. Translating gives CASSPQGIPHEQYF.

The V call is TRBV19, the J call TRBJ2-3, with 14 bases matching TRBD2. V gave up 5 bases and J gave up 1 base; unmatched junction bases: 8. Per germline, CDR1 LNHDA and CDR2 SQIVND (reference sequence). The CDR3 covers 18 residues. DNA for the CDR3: TGTGCCAGTAGTTCTCCAGGACTAGCGGGAGGAGGCACAGATACGCAGTATTTT. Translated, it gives CASSSPGLAGGGTDTQYF.

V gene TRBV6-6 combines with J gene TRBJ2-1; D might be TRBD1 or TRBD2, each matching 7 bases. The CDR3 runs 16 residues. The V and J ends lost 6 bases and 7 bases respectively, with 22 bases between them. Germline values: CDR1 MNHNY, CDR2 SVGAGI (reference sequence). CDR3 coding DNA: TGTGCCAGCAGAAGCCGACAGGGAGGGGGGGAAAATGAGCAGTTCTTC. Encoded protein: CASRSRQGGGENEQFF.

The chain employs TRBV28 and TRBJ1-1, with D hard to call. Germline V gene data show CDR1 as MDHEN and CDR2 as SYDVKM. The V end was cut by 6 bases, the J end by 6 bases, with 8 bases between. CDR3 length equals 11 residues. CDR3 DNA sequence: TGTGCCAGCAGGTGGGCCTCTGAAGCTTTCTTT. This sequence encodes CASRWASEAFF.

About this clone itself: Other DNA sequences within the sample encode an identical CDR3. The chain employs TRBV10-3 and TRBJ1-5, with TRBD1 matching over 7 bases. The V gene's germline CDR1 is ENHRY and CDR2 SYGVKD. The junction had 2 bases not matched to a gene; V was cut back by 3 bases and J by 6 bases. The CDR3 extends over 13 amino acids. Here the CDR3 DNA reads TGTGCCATCAGTGACAGGGGGGGTCAGCCCCAGCATTTT. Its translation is CAISDRGGQPQHF.

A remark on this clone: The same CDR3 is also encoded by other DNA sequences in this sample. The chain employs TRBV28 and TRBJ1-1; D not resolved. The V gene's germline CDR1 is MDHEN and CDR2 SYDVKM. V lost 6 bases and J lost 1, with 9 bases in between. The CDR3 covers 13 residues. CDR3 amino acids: CASRRTGNTEAFF. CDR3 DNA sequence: TGTGCCAGCAGGCGGACGGGGAACACTGAAGCTTTCTTT.

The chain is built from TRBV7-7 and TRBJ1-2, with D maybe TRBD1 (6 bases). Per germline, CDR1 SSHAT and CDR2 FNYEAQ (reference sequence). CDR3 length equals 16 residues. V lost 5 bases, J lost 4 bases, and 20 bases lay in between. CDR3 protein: CASSPILAGAGYGYTF. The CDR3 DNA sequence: TGTGCCAGCAGCCCCATTCTTGCAGGGGCTGGCTATGGCTACACCTTC.

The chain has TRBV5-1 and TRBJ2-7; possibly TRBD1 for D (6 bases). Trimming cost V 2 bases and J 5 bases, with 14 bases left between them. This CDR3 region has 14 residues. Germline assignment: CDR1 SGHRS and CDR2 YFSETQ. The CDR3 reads CASSLPQGADEQYF. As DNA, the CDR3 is TGCGCCAGCAGCTTACCACAGGGAGCCGACGAGCAGTACTTC.